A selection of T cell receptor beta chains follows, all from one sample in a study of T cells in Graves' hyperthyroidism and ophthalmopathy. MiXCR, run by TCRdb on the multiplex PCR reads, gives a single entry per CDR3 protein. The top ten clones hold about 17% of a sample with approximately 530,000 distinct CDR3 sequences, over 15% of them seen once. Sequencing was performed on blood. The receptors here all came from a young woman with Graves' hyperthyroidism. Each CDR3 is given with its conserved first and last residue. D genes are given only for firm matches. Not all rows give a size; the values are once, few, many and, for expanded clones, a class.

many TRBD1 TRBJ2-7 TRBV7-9 TGTGCCAGCAGTTTCACAGGGGATGACTACGAGCAGTACTTC CASSFTGDDYEQYF
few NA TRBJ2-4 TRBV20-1 TGCAGTGCTAGAGACATGGCGCAAGGTCTCGGCAAAAACATTCAGTACTTC CSARDMAQGLGKNIQYF
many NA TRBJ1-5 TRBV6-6 TGTGCCAGCAGTTACCCGGGGCACAGAAGCAATCAGCCCCAGCATTTT CASSYPGHRSNQPQHF
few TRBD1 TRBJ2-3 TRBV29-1 TGCAGCGTTGAGTTATCGGGACAGGGGAGCACAGATACGCAGTATTTT CSVELSGQGSTDTQYF
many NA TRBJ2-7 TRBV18 TGTGCCAGCTCACCATTAATGACCTACGAGCAGTACTTC CASSPLMTYEQYF
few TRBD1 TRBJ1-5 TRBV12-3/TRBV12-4 TGTGCCAGCAGGGGGACAGCGCTTAGCAATCAGCCCCAGCATTTT CASRGTALSNQPQHF
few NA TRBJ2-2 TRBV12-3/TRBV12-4 TGTGCCAGCAGTTTATTTGAAGCCGGGGAGCTGTTTTTT CASSLFEAGELFF
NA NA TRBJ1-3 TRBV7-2 TGTGCCAGCAGCCACAGAAATGGAAACACCATATATTTT CASSHRNGNTIYF
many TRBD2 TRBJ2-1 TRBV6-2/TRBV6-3 TGTGCCAGCAGTCCCGGACTAGCGCAATACAATGAGCAGTTCTTC CASSPGLAQYNEQFF
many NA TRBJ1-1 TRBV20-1 TGCAGTGCCGTCTTAACTCGGGGCAACACTGAAGCTTTCTTT CSAVLTRGNTEAFF
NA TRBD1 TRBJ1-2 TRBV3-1 TGTGCCAGCAGCCTAAACCTGCAGGGGGCGCAAGTTGGTGGCTACACCTTC CASSLNLQGAQVGGYTF
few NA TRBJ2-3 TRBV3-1 TGTGCCAGCAGCCAAGAGGGTAGCGAGGGGAATACGCAGTATTTT CASSQEGSEGNTQYF
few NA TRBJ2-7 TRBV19 TGTGCCAGTAGTCGGTCTGGGGAGCAGTACTTC CASSRSGEQYF
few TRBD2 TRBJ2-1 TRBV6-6 TGTGCCAGCAGTTACTCTATGGGCCGCGGGAGGTCTGAGCAGTTCTTC CASSYSMGRGRSEQFF
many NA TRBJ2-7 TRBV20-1 TGCAGTGCTACTAGGGGGGGGATTCCCTACGAGCAGTACTTC CSATRGGIPYEQYF
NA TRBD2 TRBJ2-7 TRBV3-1 TGTGCCAGCAGCCCCTCTAGCGCGGGAGATTTCTACGAGCAGTACTTC CASSPSSAGDFYEQYF
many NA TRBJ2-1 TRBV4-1 TGCGCCAGCAGCCAAGTGTTGACAGACTACAATGAGCAGTTCTTC CASSQVLTDYNEQFF
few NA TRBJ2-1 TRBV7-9 TGTGCCAGCAGTAACAGGGGGGGTGAGCAGTTCTTC CASSNRGGEQFF
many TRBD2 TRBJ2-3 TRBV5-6 TGTGCCAGCAGCGAGGATACTAGCGGGAGTATCACAGATACGCAGTATTTT CASSEDTSGSITDTQYF
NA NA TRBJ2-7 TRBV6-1 TGTGCCAGCAGTGAAACGCGGGGACTCTCCTACGAGCAGTACTTC CASSETRGLSYEQYF
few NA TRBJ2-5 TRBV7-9 TGTGCCAGCAGCTTAAAGGGAGAGACCCAGTACTTC CASSLKGETQYF
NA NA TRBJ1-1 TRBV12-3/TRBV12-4 TGTGCCAGCAGTTTCAAGGGGGGCCCTGAAGCTTTCTTT CASSFKGGPEAFF
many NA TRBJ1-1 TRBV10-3 TGTGCCATCAGTGAGTCCCTAATCGGGATGAACACTGAAGCTTTCTTT CAISESLIGMNTEAFF
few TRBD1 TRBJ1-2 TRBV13 TGTGCCAGCAGCTACACCAGGGGGCTGAGCTATGGCTACACCTTC CASSYTRGLSYGYTF
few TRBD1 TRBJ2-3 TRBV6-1 TGTGCCAGCAGTGCAGGGACAGCCACAGATACGCAGTATTTT CASSAGTATDTQYF
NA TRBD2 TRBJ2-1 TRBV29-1 TGCAGCGTTGAAGAGGCGGGGGGACCGTCTGAGCAGTTCTTC CSVEEAGGPSEQFF
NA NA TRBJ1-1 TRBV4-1 TGCGCCAGCAGCCGCTTTGGGGGAGGAACAAACACTGAAGCTTTCTTT CASSRFGGGTNTEAFF